This T cell receptor beta chain was obtained from a study of spatial heterogeneity in lung cancer. The wider study: Consistent detection of more beta-chain than alpha-chain sequences was observed. Broader study findings: Expanded intratumoral alpha and beta TCR counts tracked tumor mutation counts.

This clonotype is medium-sized by share. The antigen remains unidentified. Individual TCR cDNA molecules each bore their own unique molecular identifier. TCRdb passed the 5' RACE reads through MiXCR, listing each CDR3 protein once. The sample carries about 11,000 distinct CDR3 sequences, roughly 5% recorded once. Time point noted: sample taken at primary tumor resection. The donors comprised 60 to 80 untreated early-stage non-small cell lung cancer patients. The receptor's source is a male donor with early-stage non-small cell lung cancer. The sequences come from lung tumor tissue, collected at surgery.

CDR3 sequence: CASSQDSKTYEQYF. The CDR3 coding sequence is TGTGCCAGCAGCCAAGACAGCAAAACCTACGAGCAGTACTTC. V usage is TRBV3-1 and J usage is TRBJ2-7; D gene uncertain. With 0 bases removed from V and 2 bases from J, the gap between germline ends came to 8 bases. Germline lookup yields CDR1 LGHDT and CDR2 YNNKEL (reference sequence). The CDR3 totals 14 residues.